The clone carrying this T cell receptor beta chain occurred a few times. Its target is not known. The library was built from about 370 ng RNA with molecular barcoded adaptors for alpha/delta and beta/gamma chains. TCRdb redid the calling of the reads with MiXCR, one entry per CDR3 protein. The repertoire holds 90,000 to 95,000 distinct CDR3 sequences, with 20% to 25% as singletons. The sample is drawn from a study of read filtering for tumor transcriptome and immune sequencing. Study overall: Transcriptome libraries were built from DNase-treated RNA. IR-seq gave about 3.5 to 10.27 million TCR reads per sample; RNA-seq gave roughly 75 to 1,300.

The ends were cut back, 4 bases at V and 1 base at J, with 10 bases in the middle. The CDR3 is 14 residues long. The germline V gene has CDR1 SGHRS and CDR2 YFSETQ. Study-wide points: Approximately 82% of IR-seq clonotypes had one read, totaling about 4% of reads; RNA-seq: around 70% and 40%. IR-seq and RNA-seq agreed better without single-read clonotypes.

V usage is TRBV5-1 and J usage is TRBJ2-3; a possible D gene is TRBD2 (5 bases). The specimen sequenced was a population of CD138-negative cells sorted from bone marrow. The receptor was derived from a donor at least 40 years old with multiple myeloma. CDR3 loop: CASSTEARTDTQYF. DNA for the CDR3: TGCGCCAGCAGCACGGAGGCCCGCACAGATACGCAGTATTTT.